This T cell receptor beta chain emerged from a study of T cell repertoires in cytomegalovirus infection. On the study more broadly: The public TCR beta signatures pointed to both CMV infection and matching HLA type.

TCRdb itself ran the reads through MiXCR, one entry per CDR3 protein. The data contain approximately 470,000 distinct CDR3 sequences, roughly 43% of them singletons. A note on this clonotype: Its specificity is unknown.

Trimming left V 0 bases short and J 9 bases short, with 9 bases between. The CDR3 extends over 13 amino acids. The germline CDR1 and CDR2 sequences are MNHGY and SAAAGT. Study results and caveats: The cumulative frequency of public TCR beta families distinguished individuals who carried CMV together with the relevant HLA.

This receptor was identified in a human donor in good health (CMV status not recorded). Some clones in this sample may be carry-over from other donors' samples. This chain links TRBV6-8 with TRBJ2-1; perhaps D is TRBD1 or TRBD2 (6 bases each). Source: cultured PBMCs, taken from culture after CMV antigen stimulation. The chain's CDR3 is CASSYSGGAEQFF. The CDR3 DNA is TGTGCCAGCAGTTACTCGGGGGGCGCTGAGCAGTTCTTC.